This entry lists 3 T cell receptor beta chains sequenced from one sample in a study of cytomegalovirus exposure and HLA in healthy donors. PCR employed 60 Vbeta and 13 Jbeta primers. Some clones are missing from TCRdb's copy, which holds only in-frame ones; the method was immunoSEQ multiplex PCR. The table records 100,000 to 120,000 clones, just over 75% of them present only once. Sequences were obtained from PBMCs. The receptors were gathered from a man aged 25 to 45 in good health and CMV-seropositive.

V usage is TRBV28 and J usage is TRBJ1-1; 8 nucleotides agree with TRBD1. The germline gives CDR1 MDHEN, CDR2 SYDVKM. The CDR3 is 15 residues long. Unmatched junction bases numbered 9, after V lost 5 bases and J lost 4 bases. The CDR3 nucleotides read TGTGCCAGCAGTAATGGACAGGGACCTGCCACTGAAGCTTTCTTT. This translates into CASSNGQGPATEAFF.

Written as DNA, the CDR3 is TGCGCCAGCAGCCAAACAAATTTCGGACAGGGGAGGAACAATGAGCAGTTCTTC. This gives the protein CASSQTNFGQGRNNEQFF. The chain recombines TRBV4-1 with TRBJ2-1, with 9 positions matching TRBD1. Losses at the gene ends were 2 bases for V and 5 bases for J; bases not matched to a gene: 13. The CDR3 sequence is 18 residues long. The germline gives CDR1 MGHRA, CDR2 YSYEKL.

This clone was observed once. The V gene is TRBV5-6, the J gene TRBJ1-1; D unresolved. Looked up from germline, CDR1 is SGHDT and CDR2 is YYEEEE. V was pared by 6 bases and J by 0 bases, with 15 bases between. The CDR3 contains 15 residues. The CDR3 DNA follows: TGTGCCAGCACCCAAGGAGGTTACATGAACACTGAAGCTTTCTTT. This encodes CASTQGGYMNTEAFF.